The entry below gives a single TCR beta chain sequence along with its context. Its target is not known. These data belong to a study of chemoradiotherapy in HPV16-positive cancers. Overall study findings and caveats: During treatment, candidate HPV-specific clones and E7-related motifs expanded in tumor.

TCRdb keeps only in-frame clones here, not all; method: immunoSEQ multiplex PCR. This table holds roughly 16,000 clones, roughly 90% found once. The CDR3 is made up of 16 amino acids. The ends lost 5 bases at V and 8 bases at J; junction bases unmatched: 7. Germline CDR1 MNHNY, CDR2 SVGAGI (reference sequence). This receptor was obtained from a human donor with HPV-associated anogenital cancer. Sequencing was performed on blood, taken from a patient who underwent chemoradiotherapy. This sequence joins TRBV6-6 and TRBJ2-1, with TRBD2 matching 15 bases. This CDR3 is CASSGLAGGTTHEQFF. CDR3 nucleotides: TGTGCCAGCAGTGGACTAGCGGGGGGGACTACCCATGAGCAGTTCTTC.